This TCR beta chain derives from a study of blood T cell repertoires in COVID-19. Here immunoSEQ multiplex PCR was the method, and the copy in TCRdb shows in-frame clones only, minus some. This table holds 380,000 or so clones, roughly 90% found once. This clone has a handful of counts. The CDR3 length is 15 residues. With V trimmed by 0 bases and J by 5 bases, 5 bases remained unmatched. Germline V CDR1 and CDR2: SGHRS, YFSETQ. The specimen was peripheral blood. The receptor's source is a man aged 40-55 years with acute or convalescent COVID-19. V is TRBV5-1 and J is TRBJ2-1, with 7 bases identical to TRBD1. The CDR3 is CASSLGQGGHNEQFF. The CDR3 nucleotides are TGCGCCAGCAGCTTGGGACAGGGTGGCCACAATGAGCAGTTCTTC.